The 19 T cell receptor beta chains below come from one sample, sequenced in a study of shared clonotypes between healthy human individuals. Assay: immunoSEQ multiplex PCR; the TCRdb copy retains only in-frame clones and omits some. The sample lists 1.5 million to 1.9 million clones, approximately 98% occurring once. Sequencing was done on a sample of naive CD4+ T cells sorted from blood. Described subset: CD45RA+ positively selected. These receptors all come from a man between 25 and 39 years old in good health.

The rearrangement joins TRBV18 to TRBJ1-4; D may be TRBD1 (5 bases). Trimming shortened V by 5 bases and J by 6 bases, and 10 bases separated the two germline ends. CDR3 length equals 13 residues. Germline V gives CDR1 KGHSH, CDR2 LQKENI. CDR3 in amino acids: CASSDGADEKLFF. The CDR3 nucleotides read TGTGCCAGCTCAGATGGGGCCGATGAAAAACTGTTTTTT.

J is TRBJ2-5 and V is TRBV7-2, with a possible D match to TRBD1 (6 bases). Trimming pared 6 bases from V and 5 bases from J, leaving 13 bases between. CDR1 is SGHTA and CDR2 is FQGNSA in the germline V gene. The CDR3 consists of 13 residues. The CDR3 region is CASRPQGRETQYF. The CDR3 coding sequence is TGTGCCAGCAGGCCGCAGGGGCGCGAGACCCAGTACTTC.

Notes on this clone: The junction shows a germline mismatch at one end, possibly a read error. The CDR3: CASIKATPTGAGDTQYF. CDR3 bases: TGTGCTAGCATTAAAGCTACCCCGACAGGGGCGGGAGATACGCAGTATTTT. The V gene is TRBV7-7, the J gene TRBJ2-3, with 8 nucleotides matching TRBD1. This CDR3 is 17 amino acids long. Germline V gene sequence: CDR1 SSHAT, CDR2 FNYEAQ (reference sequence).

This chain connects TRBV19 to TRBJ2-1; possible D gene TRBD1, 6 bases. In germline, CDR1 is LNHDA, CDR2 SQIVND (reference sequence). The V end was cut by 7 bases, the J end by 7 bases, with 14 bases between. This CDR3 is built from 13 residues. CDR3: CASTLGGGNEQFF. CDR3 nucleotide sequence: TGTGCCAGTACGTTAGGGGGTGGGAATGAGCAGTTCTTC.

The chain employs TRBV28 and TRBJ1-5; no firm D call. Germline V gives CDR1 MDHEN, CDR2 SYDVKM. The CDR3 consists of 9 residues. Trimming removed 11 bases from V and 8 bases from J, with 7 bases in between. CDR3 in amino acids: CAVGKPQHF. The CDR3 nucleotides read TGTGCCGTCGGGAAGCCCCAGCATTTT.

The rearrangement uses TRBV5-1 and TRBJ2-3; 9 bases align to TRBD2. Unmatched junction bases numbered 12, after V lost 1 base and J lost 0 bases. This CDR3 has 19 amino acids. The germline V gene has CDR1 SGHRS and CDR2 YFSETQ. CDR3: CASSLNRAGGSTSTDTQYF. The CDR3 DNA follows: TGCGCCAGCAGCTTGAATCGAGCGGGAGGATCAACTAGCACAGATACGCAGTATTTT.

This rearrangement joins TRBV4-3 to TRBJ1-4; tentatively, D is TRBD1 (6 bases). CDR1 and CDR2 (germline): LGHNA, YSLEER. With 0 bases removed from V and 4 bases from J, the gap between germline ends came to 12 bases. The CDR3 sequence is 16 residues long. CDR3 amino acids: CASSQDFGTSNEKLFF. The CDR3 DNA follows: TGCGCCAGCAGCCAAGATTTTGGGACAAGTAATGAAAAACTGTTTTTT.

V usage is TRBV28 and J usage is TRBJ2-5, with 7 bases lining up with TRBD1. Germline V gives CDR1 MDHEN, CDR2 SYDVKM. The CDR3 spans 16 residues. V lost 6 bases, J lost 4 bases, and 14 bases stayed unmatched. Written as DNA, the CDR3 is TGTGCCAGCAGGGTCGACGTACAGGGGTCGGGAGAGACCCAGTACTTC. Translating it yields CASRVDVQGSGETQYF.

The chain recombines TRBV19 with TRBJ1-2; D not certain. Trimming shortened V by 7 bases and J by 4 bases, and 13 bases separated the two germline ends. The CDR3 covers 13 residues. Germline V gene data show CDR1 as LNHDA and CDR2 as SQIVND (reference sequence). CDR3 nucleotide sequence: TGTGCCAGTACCCGGGTAACGGTCTATGGCTACACCTTC. It translates to CASTRVTVYGYTF.

This chain links TRBV7-2 with TRBJ2-7; the D is unclear. Germline CDR1 reads SGHTA; CDR2 reads FQGNSA. Trimming took 2 bases from V and 0 from J, leaving 8 bases between them. This CDR3 comprises 14 residues. CDR3 sequence: CASSLTRSSYEQYF. CDR3 in DNA: TGTGCCAGCAGCTTAACCCGCTCCTCCTACGAGCAGTACTTC.

A single count supports this clone. The chain joins TRBV6-1 to TRBJ1-2; D remains unclear. There are 15 residues in the CDR3. The germline V gene has CDR1 MNHNS and CDR2 SASEGT. The V and J ends lost 4 bases and 5 bases respectively, with 17 bases between them. CDR3 amino acids: CASSAVDGGLYGYTF. CDR3 in DNA: TGTGCCAGCAGTGCAGTCGATGGCGGATTATATGGCTACACCTTC.

The J gene is TRBJ2-5, the V gene TRBV11-3; perhaps TRBD2 as D (6 bases). The germline V gene encodes CDR1 SGHNT and CDR2 YENEEA. With 3 bases removed from V and 7 bases from J, the gap between germline ends came to 12 bases. The CDR3 totals 13 residues. The CDR3 DNA sequence: TGTGCCAGCAGCTTGGCAGGAGGGGCGACCCAGTACTTC. This gives the protein CASSLAGGATQYF.

The chain combines TRBV6-5 with TRBJ2-3; D gene unclear. The ends were cut back, 5 bases at V and 10 bases at J, with 19 bases in the middle. The CDR3 extends over 14 amino acids. Germline V gene sequence: CDR1 MNHEY, CDR2 SVGAGI. CDR3 protein: CASSPLSPTQPQYF. CDR3 bases: TGTGCCAGCAGTCCCTTAAGTCCCACACAACCGCAGTATTTT.

This clone was seen a single time. This same CDR3 is encoded by further DNA sequences in the sample. The chain has TRBV11-2 and TRBJ2-5, with TRBD2 matching 9 bases. After removal of 1 base from V and 5 bases from J, the junction contained 5 bases not matched to a gene. The germline gives CDR1 SGHAT, CDR2 FQNNGV. The CDR3 is 15 amino acids. CDR3 nucleotide sequence: TGTGCCAGCAGCTTAGGCGGGAGGGCAGGGGAGACCCAGTACTTC. Translation gives CASSLGGRAGETQYF.

The V and J genes are TRBV2 and TRBJ2-7; a possible D gene is TRBD2 (6 bases). The CDR3 covers 14 residues. V lost 4 bases and J lost 5, with 15 bases in between. Germline V gene lookup returns CDR1 SNHLY and CDR2 FYNNEI. CDR3 amino acids: CASSAVIAEHEQYF. The CDR3 DNA is TGTGCCAGCAGTGCGGTGATAGCGGAACACGAGCAGTACTTC.

V is TRBV6-5 and J is TRBJ1-2; D may be TRBD1 (5 bases). From germline, CDR1 is MNHEY and CDR2 SVGAGI. The CDR3 spans 12 residues. Trimming removed 4 bases at V and 6 bases at J, with 9 bases between. CDR3 coding DNA: TGTGCCAGCAGTTCCGGGACCGATGGCTACACCTTC. Translation gives CASSSGTDGYTF.

J is TRBJ2-1 and V is TRBV18; the match to TRBD2 covers 12 bases. V was pared by 5 bases and J by 9 bases, with 14 bases of the junction left unmatched. Germline assignment: CDR1 KGHSH and CDR2 LQKENI. The CDR3 has 17 residues. The CDR3 sequence: CASSSRTSGTGLGEQFF. CDR3 nucleotides: TGTGCCAGCTCATCCCGGACTAGCGGGACGGGTTTAGGTGAGCAGTTCTTC.

This chain connects TRBV4-3 to TRBJ1-3, with 8 bases lining up with TRBD1. Trimming at V came to 2 bases and at J to 2 bases, leaving 5 bases not matched to a gene. CDR3 length equals 16 residues. Germline V lookup: CDR1 LGHNA, CDR2 YSLEER. The CDR3 is CASSQWTGRAGNTIYF. In DNA, the CDR3 is TGCGCCAGCAGCCAATGGACAGGGAGGGCTGGAAACACCATATATTTT.

This clone was seen only once. The gene calls are TRBV6-1 and TRBJ2-1; D not certain. Germline-derived CDR1 and CDR2 are MNHNS and SASEGT. The CDR3 has 16 amino acids. The V gene lost 3 bases and the J gene lost 9 bases, with 21 bases spanning the gap. CDR3 sequence: CASSDLPTDYRGEQFF. CDR3 bases: TGTGCCAGCAGTGACCTTCCGACGGATTACCGAGGTGAGCAGTTCTTC.